One T cell receptor (beta chain) is described in this entry. What it binds is unknown. The data belong to a study of blood T cells in healthy people across ages. Each individual donor underwent a draw of about 9.9 milliliters of peripheral blood. Study outcomes and limitations: Per million T cells, the diversity of TCR beta decreased roughly linearly as age advanced.

A second PCR of about 7 to 11 cycles used a sample-barcoded 5' primer and a J-beta primer mix. TCRdb recomputed calls from the 5' RACE reads with MiXCR, one row per CDR3 protein. The sample lists about 1.5 million distinct CDR3 sequences; roughly 40% were seen once. The specimen sequenced was blood. The receptor was derived from a woman under 30 in good health.

CDR3 in amino acids: CASRAGPPYNEQYF. The CDR3 nucleotides are TGTGCCAGCAGGGCCGGACCCCCTTACAATGAGCAGTACTTC. The chain uses TRBV2 and TRBJ2-5; D not resolved. The germline V gene encodes CDR1 SNHLY and CDR2 FYNNEI. Deletions cut 6 bases from V and 11 bases from J, with 22 bases between. The length of the CDR3 is 14 residues.